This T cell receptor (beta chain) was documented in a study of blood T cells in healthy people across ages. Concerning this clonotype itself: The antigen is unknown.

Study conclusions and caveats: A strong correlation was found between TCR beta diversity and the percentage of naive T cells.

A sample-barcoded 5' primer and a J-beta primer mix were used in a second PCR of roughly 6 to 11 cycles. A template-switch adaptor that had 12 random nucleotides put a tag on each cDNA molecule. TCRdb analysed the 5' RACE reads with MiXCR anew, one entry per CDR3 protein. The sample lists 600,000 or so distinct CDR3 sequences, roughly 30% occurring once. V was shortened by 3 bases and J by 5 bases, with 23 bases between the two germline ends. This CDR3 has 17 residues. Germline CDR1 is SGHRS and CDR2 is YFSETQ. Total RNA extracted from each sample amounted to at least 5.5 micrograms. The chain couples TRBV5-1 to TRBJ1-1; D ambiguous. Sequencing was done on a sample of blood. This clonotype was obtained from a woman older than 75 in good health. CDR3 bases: TGCGCCAGCAGCTATTCACGGGCGGGTCCACTCGGAACTGAAGCTTTCTTT. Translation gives CASSYSRAGPLGTEAFF.